The rows below give T cell receptor beta chains drawn from one sample of a study of T-cell reconstitution after alpha-beta-depleted transplantation in children. TCRdb reprocessed the PCR reads with MiXCR, giving one entry per CDR3 protein. Of approximately 220,000 distinct CDR3 sequences listed, approximately 17% are singletons. The specimen was PBMCs, mostly from graft donor cells, collected 360 days after TCRalphabeta/CD19-depleted stem cell transplant. All receptors come from a male patient between 2 and 10 years old who had a stem cell transplant for acute lymphoblastic leukemia, so the T cells may come from the graft donor. The CDR3 runs from the conserved cysteine through the conserved F or W. The order of the fields is D gene, V gene, CDR3 protein. The D gene is left open where the match is weak.

TRBD1 TRBV7-8 CASSPTTGGKETQYF
NA TRBV4-1 CASSQEQGAGANVLTF
NA TRBV6-1 CASKIDFVTDTQYF
NA TRBV12-3/TRBV12-4 CASSLAGGGEQYF
TRBD2 TRBV9 CASSVLAGGYNEQFF
NA TRBV5-1 CASSLFRALNTEAFF
NA TRBV24-1 CATSNAAGREQYF
NA TRBV12-3/TRBV12-4 CASSLVYRSQETQYF
TRBD1 TRBV7-9 CASRETGGASYNEQFF
NA TRBV20-1 CSARTDNTEAFF
TRBD1 TRBV5-5 CASSLEQGASGELFF
TRBD1 TRBV5-1 CASSLGQGAYTEAFF
NA TRBV7-8 CASSPKTGTETDTQYF
NA TRBV5-1 CASTYGRGGYTF
NA TRBV5-1 CASSGGQYEQFF
NA TRBV3-1 CASSQDRKRDGANVLTF
NA TRBV5-1 CASSGGTVYEQYF